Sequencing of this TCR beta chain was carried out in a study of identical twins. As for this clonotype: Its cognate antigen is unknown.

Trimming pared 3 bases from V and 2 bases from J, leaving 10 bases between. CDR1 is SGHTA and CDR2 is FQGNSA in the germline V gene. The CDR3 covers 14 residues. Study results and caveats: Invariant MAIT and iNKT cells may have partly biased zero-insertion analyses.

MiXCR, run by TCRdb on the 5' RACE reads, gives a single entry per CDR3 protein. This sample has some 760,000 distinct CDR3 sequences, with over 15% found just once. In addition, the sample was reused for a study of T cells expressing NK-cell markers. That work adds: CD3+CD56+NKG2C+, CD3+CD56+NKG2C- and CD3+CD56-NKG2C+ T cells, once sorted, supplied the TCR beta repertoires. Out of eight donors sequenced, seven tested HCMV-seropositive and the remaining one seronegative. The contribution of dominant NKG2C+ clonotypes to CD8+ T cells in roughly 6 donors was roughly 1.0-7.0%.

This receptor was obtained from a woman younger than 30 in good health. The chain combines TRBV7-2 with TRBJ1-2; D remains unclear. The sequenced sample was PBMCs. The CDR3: CASSFRLENYGYTF. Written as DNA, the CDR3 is TGTGCCAGCAGCTTCCGATTGGAGAACTATGGCTACACCTTC. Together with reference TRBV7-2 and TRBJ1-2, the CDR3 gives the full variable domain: GAGVSQSPSNKVTEKGKDVELRCDPISGHTALYWYRQSLGQGLEFLIYFQGNSAPDKSGLPSDRFSAERTGGSVSTLTIQRTQQEDSAVYLCASSFRLENYGYTFGSGTRLTVV.